This TCR beta chain is drawn from a study of T cell responses to AZD1222 COVID-19 vaccine (dated by TCRdb to the early 2020s). Some background on the complete study: Because spike-specific TCR depth and breadth did not differ between the two schedules, AZD1222 recipients who got a second dose at roughly 4 weeks were pooled with those who got a second dose at roughly 12 weeks. Trial participants were enrolled by age into 18-55, 56-69 and 70-plus year subgroups, with about 150, 28 and 57 TCR-sequenced participants respectively. A total of approximately 240 trial participants underwent TCR sequencing, of whom nearly 210 received two doses of AZD1222 and 26 received two doses of the MenACWY control vaccine. Broader findings and caveats from the paper: CD4 TCRs associated with the vaccine covered the entire spike protein, and the dominant responses were in regions 160-218 and 743-854. Conclusions about previously exposed vaccinees are limited, since just five to seven AZD1222 recipients were seropositive for SARS-CoV-2 at baseline. Participants were mostly white British, with more females than males. The authors suggested clonal diversity may have been underestimated. Reportedly, almost half of the unique spike-specific TCRs recognized epitopes lying outside the regions that are mutated in the B.1.351 and B.1.1.7 variants. In the small 56-69-year group, the increase in depth fell short of significance, most likely because of low power. Spike-specific TCR breadth and depth rose significantly after two AZD1222 doses compared with day 0 and with MenACWY recipients. Because no samples from the day 14 peak response were available, repertoires could be characterized only after the peak T cell response.

This clone turned up a few times. The target of this receptor is not known. No much larger clonotype is one base removed from it; base qualities were not supplied. The CDR3 regions of human TCRbeta chains were analyzed by immunosequencing. As for the original processing: Repertoire TCRs were matched against a reference library of SARS-CoV-2-specific TCRs generated with the MIRA antigen-specificity platform. Breadth was defined as the fraction of unique TCRs that were SARS-CoV-2-associated, and depth was defined as the fraction of total T cells that were SARS-CoV-2-associated. Using the MIRA data, every spike-specific TCR was mapped to the spike region that the TCR reacted to and assigned to either a CD4 or a CD8 class. Log10-transformed breadth and depth values were compared by one-way ANOVA with Sidak's multiple comparisons tests. The immuneACCESS repertoire file appears here via TCRdb, limited to in-frame rearrangements. These files lack a portion of the clones; in checked studies, under half of the deficit traces to unresolved V genes, and the cause of the others is not known. V and J calls and clone size are given by that table; D and trimming were obtained from the DNA. This sample lists 250,000 or so clones; approximately 93% were detected once. Jointly, the top ten make up 0.55% of the sample.

The sample's time point label, decoded: baseline before first vaccination. Vaccinee samples came from UK trials COV001 and COV002, including a single-blind randomized controlled phase 2/3 trial of AZD1222 (ChAdOx1 nCoV-19) in healthy adults. For TCRbeta chain sequencing, PBMC samples were collected from trial participants at day 0 and at day 28 after the second dose. Trimming at the junction amounts to 2 bases on V and 3 bases on J, and the germline ends lie 5 bases apart. For CDR1 and CDR2, the germline V gene lists ENHRY and SYGVKD. Counted from cysteine to phenylalanine, this CDR3 has 12 amino acids. Just CDR3 DNA is preserved here, 36 bases in frame from base 1.

The sequence came from an adult in good health. This chain joins TRBV10-3 to TRBJ2-7, with the D gene call left open. The sequenced sample was peripheral blood, obtained on day 0 of AZD1222 vaccination. The encoded CDR3 is CAISERLYEQYF. Read as DNA, the sequence is TGTGCCATCAGTGAGCGACTCTACGAGCAGTACTTC.